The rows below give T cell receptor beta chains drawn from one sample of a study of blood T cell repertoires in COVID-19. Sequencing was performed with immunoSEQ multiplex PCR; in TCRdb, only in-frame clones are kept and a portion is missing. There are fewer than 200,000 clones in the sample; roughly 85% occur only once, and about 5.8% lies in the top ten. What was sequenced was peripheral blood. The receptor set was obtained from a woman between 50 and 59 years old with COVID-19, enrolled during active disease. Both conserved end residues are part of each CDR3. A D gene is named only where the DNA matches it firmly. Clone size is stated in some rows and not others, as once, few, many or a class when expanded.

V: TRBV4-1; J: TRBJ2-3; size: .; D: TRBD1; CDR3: CASSQTPGQGTDTQYF; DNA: TGCGCCAGCAGCCAAACCCCGGGACAGGGGACAGATACGCAGTATTTT
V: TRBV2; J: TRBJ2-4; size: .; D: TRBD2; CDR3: CASALAGENIQYF; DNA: TGTGCCAGCGCACTAGCGGGGGAAAACATTCAGTACTTC
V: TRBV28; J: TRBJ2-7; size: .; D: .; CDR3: CASSLDTASYEQYF; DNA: TGTGCCAGCAGTTTAGACACCGCCTCCTACGAGCAGTACTTC
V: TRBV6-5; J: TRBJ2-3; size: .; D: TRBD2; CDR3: CARTSGASTDTQYF; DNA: TGTGCCAGAACTAGCGGGGCTAGCACAGATACGCAGTATTTT
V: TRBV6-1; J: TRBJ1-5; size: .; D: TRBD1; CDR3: CASSERDRVSNQPQHF; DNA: TGTGCCAGCAGTGAAAGGGACAGGGTTAGCAATCAGCCCCAGCATTTT
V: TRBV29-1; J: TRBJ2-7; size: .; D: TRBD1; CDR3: CSVDGTGGYEQYF; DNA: TGCAGCGTTGATGGGACAGGCGGCTACGAGCAGTACTTC
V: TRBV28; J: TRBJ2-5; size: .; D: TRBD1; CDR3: CASSYGGRGQEETQYF; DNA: TGTGCCAGCAGTTATGGGGGCCGGGGACAGGAAGAGACCCAGTACTTC
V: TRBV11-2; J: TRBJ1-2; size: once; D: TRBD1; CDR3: CASSPHTGGGFGYTF; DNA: TGTGCCAGCAGCCCACATACAGGGGGCGGATTTGGCTACACCTTC
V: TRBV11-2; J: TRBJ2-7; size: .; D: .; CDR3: CASSLESVSYEQYF; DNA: TGTGCCAGCAGCTTGGAGTCAGTCTCCTACGAGCAGTACTTC
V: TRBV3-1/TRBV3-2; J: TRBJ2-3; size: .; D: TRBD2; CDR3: CASSQPVAGASTDTQYF; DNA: TGTGCCAGCAGCCAGCCCGTAGCGGGAGCTAGCACAGATACGCAGTATTTT